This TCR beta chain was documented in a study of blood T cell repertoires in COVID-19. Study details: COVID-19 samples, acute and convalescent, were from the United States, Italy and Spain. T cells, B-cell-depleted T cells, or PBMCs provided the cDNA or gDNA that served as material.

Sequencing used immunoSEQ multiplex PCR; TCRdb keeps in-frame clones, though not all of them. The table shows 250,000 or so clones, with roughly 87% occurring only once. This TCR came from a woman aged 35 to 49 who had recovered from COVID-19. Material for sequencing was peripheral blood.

CDR3 sequence: CASSVGQGISPLHF. CDR3 DNA sequence: TGTGCCAGCAGCGTTGGACAAGGGATTTCACCCCTCCACTTT. V and J are TRBV5-6 and TRBJ1-6; maybe TRBD1 (5 bases). Germline V gene lookup returns CDR1 SGHDT and CDR2 YYEEEE. Trimming removed 4 bases at V and 9 bases at J, with 14 bases between. The CDR3 is 14 residues long.